The 2 T cell receptor beta chains given below trace back to one sample, sequenced in a study of shared clonotypes between healthy human individuals. Naive CD8 cells comprised CD45RO-negative, CCR7-positively selected cells, excluding terminally differentiated effector memory CD45RA+ cells. The data were produced by immunoSEQ multiplex PCR, yet TCRdb's version contains in-frame clones alone and is incomplete. The table shows 2 million to 2.5 million clones, with around 96% occurring only once. Sample: naive CD8+ T cells sorted from blood. Receptors originate from a man younger than 35 in good health.

The chain carries TRBV5-1 and TRBJ1-2; D may be TRBD1 (5 bases). This CDR3 is 17 amino acids long. Trimming took off 4 bases at V and 4 bases at J, with 23 bases between the two ends. The germline V gene has CDR1 SGHRS and CDR2 YFSETQ. CDR3 in amino acids: CASSPIESGRMGYGYTF. CDR3 DNA: TGCGCCAGCAGCCCAATAGAGTCGGGACGGATGGGCTATGGCTACACCTTC.

V gene TRBV14 combines with J gene TRBJ2-5; 7 bases are a match to TRBD1. Germline CDR1 and CDR2: SGHDN and FVKESK. Trimming removed 5 bases from V and 2 bases from J; junction bases left unmatched: 11. The CDR3 has 16 amino acids. The CDR3 reads CASSSVTGQLQETQYF. The CDR3 nucleotides read TGTGCCAGCAGCAGTGTTACGGGACAGCTGCAAGAGACCCAGTACTTC. Filled out from reference TRBV14 and TRBJ2-5, the complete variable domain reads EAGVTQFPSHSVIEKGQTVTLRCDPISGHDNLYWYRRVMGKEIKFLLHFVKESKQDESGMPNNRFLAERTGGTYSTLKVQPAELEDSGVYFCASSSVTGQLQETQYFGPGTRLLVL.